This T cell receptor beta chain was obtained from a study of blood T cell repertoires in COVID-19. Study-level background: Acute and convalescent COVID-19 samples came from the United States, Italy and Spain.

This CDR3 spans 13 amino acids. Germline loops: CDR1 SGHTA, CDR2 FQGNSA. V lost 1 base to trimming and J lost 9 bases, with 12 bases between them. Profiling relied on immunoSEQ multiplex PCR, and the TCRdb table lists in-frame clones only, not all of them. The top ten hold 3% to 4.5% of the sample, which has around 110,000 clones, about 83% seen once. Sequenced: PBMCs or T cells enriched from blood (not recorded which). The chain combines TRBV7-2 with TRBJ2-5; D might be TRBD2 (6 bases). The sequence was obtained from a woman younger than 45 who had recovered from COVID-19. CDR3 in amino acids: CASSLGTIKAQYF. The CDR3 coding sequence is TGTGCCAGCAGCTTAGGGACTATCAAGGCCCAGTACTTC. Complete variable domain (other parts from reference TRBV7-2 and TRBJ2-5): GAGVSQSPSNKVTEKGKDVELRCDPISGHTALYWYRQSLGQGLEFLIYFQGNSAPDKSGLPSDRFSAERTGGSVSTLTIQRTQQEDSAVYLCASSLGTIKAQYFGPGTRLLVL.